Listed below are T cell receptor beta chains from one sample, sequenced in a study of blood T cells in healthy people across ages. MiXCR, applied by TCRdb to the 5' RACE reads, yields one record per CDR3 protein. This sample yields 550,000 to 650,000 distinct CDR3 sequences, of which about 28% are seen a single time; 15% to 19% belongs to the top ten. Specimen: blood. The receptors were gathered from a woman older than 75 in good health. Each CDR3 is given without its conserved first and last residue. Clone sizes are given selectively: once, few, many, or a class where the clone is expanded.

J gene,clone size,V gene,CDR3 protein
TRBJ2-2,NA,TRBV28,ASSPGGRIGELF
TRBJ2-3,few,TRBV7-9,ASSLPGLADPSTDTQY
TRBJ1-2,many,TRBV9,ASSVEPGGYGYT
TRBJ1-5,NA,TRBV6-1,ASSDRRDQPQH
TRBJ2-6,many,TRBV3-1,ASSPTDGISGANVLT
TRBJ1-2,many,TRBV28,ASSLSAYGYT
TRBJ2-1,NA,TRBV6-5,AGSYVQASGEQF
TRBJ1-4,few,TRBV7-9,ASKLTGGEKLF
TRBJ1-2,many,TRBV5-1,ASSNTGTANYGYT
TRBJ1-1,few,TRBV27,ASSLWSGGEAF
TRBJ2-2,many,TRBV5-1,ASSSGIFPTGELF
NA,NA,TRBV28,ASSTIAGGSYNEQY
TRBJ2-1,NA,TRBV12-3/TRBV12-4,ASSPGTSGVVQF
TRBJ1-4,NA,TRBV30,AWSWRSGTVFRNEKLF
TRBJ2-1,many,TRBV12-3/TRBV12-4,ASGVASGAYNEQF
TRBJ2-7,NA,TRBV20-1,SAHASGSTYEQY
TRBJ1-1,many,TRBV28,ASRKANTEAF
TRBJ2-5,many,TRBV28,ASRPMTGPIGETQY
TRBJ2-1,many,TRBV12-3/TRBV12-4,ASSLQGVSYNEQF
TRBJ2-6,NA,TRBV4-2,ASSQEITGAQGAGVRT
TRBJ2-1,many,TRBV7-2,ASSLSWGLNNEQF
TRBJ1-2,few,TRBV20-1,SARPSTGLGGGGYT
TRBJ1-2,NA,TRBV5-1,ASSPKGEGYGYT
TRBJ2-3,NA,TRBV12-3/TRBV12-4,ASSPTEVGTQY
TRBJ2-3,NA,TRBV20-1,SARELGSGVTQY
TRBJ2-5,many,TRBV6-1,ASSARLAGGETQY